The sample holds a few counts of the clone carrying this TCR beta chain. TCRdb used MiXCR to reprocess the 5' RACE reads, holding one entry per CDR3 protein. The sample has hundreds of thousands of distinct CDR3 sequences; about 20% are singletons. All donors were healthy Caucasians. These data come from a study of identical twins. The data were also submitted as part of a second study, on T cells expressing NK-cell markers.

The sequence was obtained from a woman aged 18-29 years in good health. What was sequenced was PBMCs.

The CDR3 reads CAVSRRNSPLHF. In nucleotides, the CDR3 is TGTGCCGTAAGCCGCCGCAATTCACCCCTCCACTTT. The gene calls are TRBV7-9 and TRBJ1-6; no firm D call. CDR1 and CDR2 from the germline V gene are SEHNR and FQNEAQ (reference sequence). CDR3 size: 12 residues. The V gene lost 11 bases and the J gene lost 7 bases, with 12 bases spanning the gap. The variable domain in full, with the rest retrieved from reference TRBV7-9 and TRBJ1-6, is DTGVSQNPRHKITKRGQNVTFRCDPISEHNRLYWYRQTLGQGPEFLTYFQNEAQLEKSRLLSDRFSAERPKGSFSTLEIQRTEQGDSAMYLCAVSRRNSPLHFGNGTRLTVT.